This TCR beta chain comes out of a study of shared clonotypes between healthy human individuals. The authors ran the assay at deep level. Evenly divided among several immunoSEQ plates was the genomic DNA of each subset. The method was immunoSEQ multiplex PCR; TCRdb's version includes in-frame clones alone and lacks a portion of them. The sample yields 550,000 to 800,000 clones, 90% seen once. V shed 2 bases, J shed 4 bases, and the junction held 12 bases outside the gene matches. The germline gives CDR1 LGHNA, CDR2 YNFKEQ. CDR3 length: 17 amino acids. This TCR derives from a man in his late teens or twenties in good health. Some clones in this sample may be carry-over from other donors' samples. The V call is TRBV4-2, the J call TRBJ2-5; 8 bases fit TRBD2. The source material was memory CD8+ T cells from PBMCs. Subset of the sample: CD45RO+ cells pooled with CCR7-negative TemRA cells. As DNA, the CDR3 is TGTGCCAGCAGCCAACAGATGGGCGGGAGGATAACAGAGACCCAGTACTTC. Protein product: CASSQQMGGRITETQYF.